The T cell receptor beta chain described here comes from a study of OX40 agonist ivuxolimab in advanced cancers. Study background: Averaging 60 years in age, with a range of about 23 to 79, the cohort was approximately 84% male.

Here immunoSEQ multiplex PCR was the method, and the copy in TCRdb shows in-frame clones only, minus some. This table has 95,000 to 100,000 clones, roughly 80% appearing once. CDR3 size: 14 residues. CDR1 and CDR2 from the germline V gene are SGHAT and FQDESV (reference sequence). V was shortened by 0 bases and J by 5 bases, with 10 bases between the two germline ends. With respect to this clone: The antigen is unknown.

Study observations and caveats: Clones of CD4+ and CD8+ blood T cells grew by week 6 at doses of 0.1 to 3.0 mg/kg. Among patients with partial responses at 0.1-3.0 mg/kg, clonal expansion was among the lowest.

Autoimmune disease history or systemic immunosuppression barred patients. The J gene is TRBJ1-2, the V gene TRBV11-1; D not certain. The TCR comes from an adult with an advanced solid tumor such as melanoma, head and neck, liver or kidney cancer. Sequences were derived from CD4+ or CD8+ T cells sorted from blood, sampled in a trial of the OX40 agonist ivuxolimab. CDR3 sequence reads: CASSLAGNRYGYTF. CDR3 nucleotides: TGTGCCAGCAGCTTAGCAGGGAATCGGTATGGCTACACCTTC. Drawing the rest from reference TRBV11-1 and TRBJ1-2, the complete variable domain is EAEVAQSPRYKITEKSQAVAFWCDPISGHATLYWYRQILGQGPELLVQFQDESVVDDSQLPKDRFSAERLKGVDSTLKIQPAELGDSAMYLCASSLAGNRYGYTFGSGTRLTVV.